The 30 T cell receptor beta chains below come from one sample, sequenced in a study of T cell responses to AZD1222 COVID-19 vaccine. Generated by immunoSEQ multiplex PCR, the TCRdb table keeps only in-frame clones and is missing some. Of around 88,000 clones listed, 88% are singletons. The starting material was peripheral blood, obtained on day 0 of AZD1222 vaccination. These receptors came from an adult in good health.

In its sample, this clone was seen once. This CDR3 is CASSQGLAGYTDTQYF. In nucleotides, the CDR3 is TGTGCCAGCAGCCAAGGACTAGCGGGCTACACAGATACGCAGTATTTT. The chain uses TRBV7-3 and TRBJ2-3, with 11 bases aligning to TRBD2. The CDR3 has 16 amino acids. With V trimmed by 5 bases and J by 2 bases, 6 bases remained unmatched. In germline, CDR1 is SGHTA, CDR2 FQGTGA. Looking up the rest from reference TRBV7-3 and TRBJ2-3 gives the full variable domain: GAGVSQTPSNKVTEKGKYVELRCDPISGHTALYWYRQSLGQGPEFLIYFQGTGAADDSGLPNDRFFAVRPEGSVSTLKIQRTERGDSAVYLCASSQGLAGYTDTQYFGPGTRLTVL.

This clone has a single count. The V and J genes are TRBV18 and TRBJ1-5; weak D call: TRBD1 (5 bases). The CDR3 is 15 residues long. Per the germline V gene, CDR1 is KGHSH and CDR2 is LQKENI. The germline V and J ends were trimmed by 6 bases and 2 bases, with 14 bases remaining between them. The CDR3 region has the DNA TGTGCCAGCTCCCCGGGACCCACGGGCAATCAGCCCCAGCATTTT. Its protein is CASSPGPTGNQPQHF.

The chain couples TRBV28 to TRBJ1-5; 7 positions agree with TRBD1. CDR1 and CDR2 from the germline V gene are MDHEN and SYDVKM. This CDR3 spans 14 amino acids. V shed 7 bases, J shed 4 bases, and the junction held 7 bases outside the gene matches. CDR3 bases: TGTGCCAGCACCACCGGGACAGCGAATCAGCCCCAGCATTTT. This sequence encodes CASTTGTANQPQHF.

This clone was seen a handful of times. The chain couples TRBV20-1 to TRBJ1-1, with D possibly matching TRBD1 (6 bases). CDR1 and CDR2 from the germline V gene are DFQATT and SNEGSKA (reference sequence). This CDR3 comprises 11 residues. The CDR3 here is CRRGGGVEAFF. The CDR3 bases are TGCAGGCGAGGGGGAGGGGTTGAAGCTTTCTTT.

The V gene is TRBV18, the J gene TRBJ1-2; a weak D match, TRBD1 (6 bases). In germline, CDR1 is KGHSH, CDR2 LQKENI. The length of the CDR3 is 14 residues. V was clipped by 0 bases and J by 4 bases, with 9 bases between them. This CDR3 reads CASSPPGGLYGYTF. The CDR3 DNA sequence: TGTGCCAGCTCACCACCGGGGGGCCTCTATGGCTACACCTTC.

The chain combines TRBV12-3 or TRBV12-4 with TRBJ2-1; no firm D call. V was cut by 6 bases and J by 9 bases, with 12 bases left in between. This CDR3 spans 12 amino acids. CDR3 protein: CASSNILAEQFF. In DNA form, the CDR3 reads TGTGCCAGCAGCAACATCCTGGCTGAGCAGTTCTTC.

This chain links TRBV29-1 with TRBJ1-2; D is uncertain. CDR3 size: 15 residues. V lost 2 bases to trimming and J lost 5 bases, with 18 bases between them. Germline assignment: CDR1 SQVTM and CDR2 ANQGSEA. CDR3 amino acids: CSVESLLAIGYGYTF. CDR3 coding DNA: TGCAGCGTTGAATCCCTCCTCGCTATAGGTTATGGCTACACCTTC.

V usage is TRBV3-1 (or the pseudogene TRBV3-2) and J usage is TRBJ2-1; 10 positions match TRBD2. Germline assignment: CDR1 LGHDT and CDR2 YNNKEL (reference sequence). J lost 0 bases, V lost 4 bases, and 6 bases had no gene match. The CDR3 extends over 17 amino acids. This CDR3 is CASSPYTSGNSYNEQFF. The DNA for the CDR3 is TGTGCCAGCAGCCCCTATACTAGCGGGAACTCCTACAATGAGCAGTTCTTC.

The chain uses TRBV7-8 and TRBJ2-1; 10 bases align to TRBD1. The trim removed 5 bases at V and 8 bases at J, leaving 3 bases unmatched. The CDR3 loop spans 13 amino acids. CDR1 SGHVS and CDR2 FQNEAQ come from the germline V gene. CDR3 sequence reads: CASSRQGADEQFF. The CDR3, as DNA: TGTGCCAGCAGCCGACAGGGGGCGGATGAGCAGTTCTTC.

V gene TRBV27 combines with J gene TRBJ2-3; D is possibly TRBD1 (6 bases). This CDR3 has 14 residues. CDR1 is MNHEY, CDR2 SMNVEV, per germline (reference sequence). Trimming removed 5 bases at V and 4 bases at J, with 13 bases between. The CDR3 DNA reads as TGTGCCAGCAGTCCCCCCAGGGGTGCAGATACGCAGTATTTT. This sequence encodes CASSPPRGADTQYF.

V gene TRBV7-8 combines with J gene TRBJ1-5; D possibly corresponds to TRBD1 (6 bases). V lost 5 bases and J 6 bases, leaving 14 bases between the germline ends. Germline assignment: CDR1 SGHVS and CDR2 FQNEAQ. The CDR3 runs to 14 residues. The CDR3 DNA sequence: TGTGCCAGCAGCACCGAACAGGGTACTCAGCCCCAGCATTTT. Amino acid sequence: CASSTEQGTQPQHF. Filled out from reference TRBV7-8 and TRBJ1-5, the complete variable domain reads GAGVSQSPRYKVAKRGQDVALRCDPISGHVSLFWYQQALGQGPEFLTYFQNEAQLDKSGLPSDRFFAERPEGSVSTLKIQRTQQEDSAVYLCASSTEQGTQPQHFGDGTRLSIL.

The chain has TRBV29-1 and TRBJ1-1; perhaps TRBD1 as D (5 bases). The germline CDR1 and CDR2 sequences are SQVTM and ANQGSEA. Trimming left V 5 bases short and J 0 bases short, with 13 bases between. The CDR3 is made up of 14 amino acids. The CDR3 region is CSVLTATMNTEAFF. The DNA of the CDR3 is TGCAGCGTTCTGACAGCGACGATGAACACTGAAGCTTTCTTT. Using reference TRBV29-1 and TRBJ1-1 for the parts outside the CDR3, the full variable domain is SAVISQKPSRDICQRGTSLTIQCQVDSQVTMMFWYRQQPGQSLTLIATANQGSEATYESGFVIDKFPISRPNLTFSTLTVSNMSPEDSSIYLCSVLTATMNTEAFFGQGTRLTVV.

This clone has more than one count but fewer than ten. The genes are TRBV10-1 and TRBJ2-5, with 11 bases identical to TRBD2. CDR1 is WNHNN and CDR2 is SYGVQD in the germline V gene (reference sequence). The CDR3 length is 15 residues. V lost 6 bases, J lost 1 base, and 4 bases stayed unmatched. This CDR3 is CASSASGRPQETQYF. The CDR3 coding sequence is TGCGCCAGCAGCGCTAGCGGGAGGCCCCAAGAGACCCAGTACTTC.

This sequence joins TRBV10-3 and TRBJ2-7; possible D gene TRBD1, 5 bases. V lost 0 bases to trimming and J lost 7 bases, with 16 bases between them. The CDR3 runs 15 residues. Germline CDR1 ENHRY, CDR2 SYGVKD. CDR3 DNA: TGTGCCATCAGTGAGTCGGGGCCCCACGAAAGGGAGCAGTACTTC. Its translation is CAISESGPHEREQYF.

J is TRBJ2-3 and V is TRBV28; no definite D call. The CDR3 has 12 amino acids. Looked up from germline, CDR1 is MDHEN and CDR2 is SYDVKM. Trimming removed 1 base at V and 8 bases at J, with 7 bases between. The CDR3 DNA reads as TGTGCCAGCAGTTTATCCGGAGCTACGCAGTATTTT. As protein: CASSLSGATQYF.

The table lists this clone with a count of one. V and J are TRBV12-3 or TRBV12-4 and TRBJ1-5; 7 bases fit TRBD1. This CDR3 contains 13 residues. V gave up 7 bases and J gave up 5 bases; unmatched junction bases: 5. As DNA, the CDR3 is TGTGCCAGCACCCCACAGGGGTATCAGCCCCAGCATTTT. Its translation is CASTPQGYQPQHF.

The chain links TRBV24-1 to TRBJ2-6; D gene unclear. The V end lost 1 base, the J end lost 0 bases, and 6 bases lay between the germline ends. Germline CDR1 KGHDR, CDR2 SFDVKD. This CDR3 spans 16 amino acids. The CDR3 reads CATSDFTPSGANVLTF. The CDR3 coding sequence is TGTGCCACCAGTGATTTTACCCCCTCTGGGGCCAACGTCCTGACTTTC.

V and J are TRBV2 and TRBJ1-5; D is unclear. V was trimmed by 2 bases and J by 0 bases, leaving 8 bases between them. Germline CDR1 SNHLY, CDR2 FYNNEI. The CDR3 runs to 15 residues. The CDR3 nucleotides are TGTGCCAGCAGTGAATCAACAGTTAGCAATCAGCCCCAGCATTTT. Translation: CASSESTVSNQPQHF. The whole variable domain, remainder taken from reference TRBV2 and TRBJ1-5, is EPEVTQTPSHQVTQMGQEVILRCVPISNHLYFYWYRQILGQKVEFLVSFYNNEISEKSEIFDDQFSVERPDGSNFTLKIRSTKLEDSAMYFCASSESTVSNQPQHFGDGTRLSIL.

V and J are TRBV6-5 and TRBJ2-4; TRBD1 aligns across 7 bases. The CDR3 spans 15 residues. Trimming at V came to 6 bases and at J to 0 bases, leaving 5 bases not matched to a gene. CDR1 is MNHEY, CDR2 SVGAGI, per germline. Written as DNA, the CDR3 is TGTGCCAGCAGGAGAACAGGGGAAGCCAAAAACATTCAGTACTTC. Amino acids: CASRRTGEAKNIQYF.

This clone was seen a single time. The V call is TRBV20-1, the J call TRBJ1-6; TRBD1 agrees at 7 bases. CDR1 DFQATT and CDR2 SNEGSKA come from the germline V gene (reference sequence). J gave up 14 bases and V 6 bases, and 7 bases lay outside the gene matches. The CDR3 runs to 11 residues. The CDR3 DNA reads TGCAGTGCAGAGGACAGGTCGGCCCTCCACTTT. It specifies CSAEDRSALHF.

The chain is built from TRBV21-1 and TRBJ2-1; the DNA was not used to check the table's D call, TRBD2. TRBV21-1 is given as a pseudogene. This CDR3 is built from 16 residues. The CDR3 DNA reads as TGTGCCAGCAGCAAGGAGCGGGAGGCCTCCTACAATGAGCAGTTCTTC. It encodes CASSKEREASYNEQFF.

The V call is TRBV12-3 or TRBV12-4, the J call TRBJ1-1; D possibly corresponds to TRBD1 (6 bases). Trimming removed 8 bases from V and 5 bases from J, with 15 bases in between. This CDR3 has 13 residues. CDR3 in DNA: TGTGCCAGCGTCAAGGACAGACGGACTGAAGCTTTCTTT. Translation gives CASVKDRRTEAFF.

The count of this clone is one. J is TRBJ2-1 and V is TRBV28; weak D call: TRBD1 (6 bases). The CDR3 length is 13 residues. The V end lost 5 bases, the J end lost 4 bases, and 9 bases lay between the germline ends. Per germline, CDR1 MDHEN and CDR2 SYDVKM. CDR3 sequence (DNA): TGTGCCAGCAGTGGGACACCTTACAATGAGCAGTTCTTC. This gives the protein CASSGTPYNEQFF. Full variable domain (rest looked up from reference TRBV28 and TRBJ2-1): DVKVTQSSRYLVKRTGEKVFLECVQDMDHENMFWYRQDPGLGLRLIYFSYDVKMKEKGDIPEGYSVSREKKERFSLILESASTNQTSMYLCASSGTPYNEQFFGPGTRLTVL.

V usage is TRBV25-1 and J usage is TRBJ1-6, with 8 bases lining up with TRBD1. Germline CDR1 reads MGHDK; CDR2 reads SYGVNS. The CDR3 has 14 residues. Trimming took 1 base from V and 7 from J; bases not matched to a gene: 0. CDR3 in DNA: TGTGCCAGCAGTGAATCAGGGGGCAATTCACCCCTCCACTTT. Its translation is CASSESGGNSPLHF. The full variable domain, completed using reference TRBV25-1 and TRBJ1-6, is EADIYQTPRYLVIGTGKKITLECSQTMGHDKMYWYQQDPGMELHLIHYSYGVNSTEKGDLSSESTVSRIRTEHFPLTLESARPSHTSQYLCASSESGGNSPLHFGNGTRLTVT.

CDR3 loop: CASSSGQMNTEAFF. The DNA for the CDR3 is TGTGCCAGCAGCTCGGGACAGATGAACACTGAAGCTTTCTTT. The rearrangement uses TRBV7-9 and TRBJ1-1; TRBD1 matches at 7 bases. Losses at the gene ends were 4 bases for V and 0 bases for J; bases not matched to a gene: 2. The length of the CDR3 is 14 residues. CDR1 and CDR2 from the germline V gene are SEHNR and FQNEAQ (reference sequence). The variable domain in full, completed from reference TRBV7-9 and TRBJ1-1, reads DTGVSQNPRHKITKRGQNVTFRCDPISEHNRLYWYRQTLGQGPEFLTYFQNEAQLEKSRLLSDRFSAERPKGSFSTLEIQRTEQGDSAMYLCASSSGQMNTEAFFGQGTRLTVV.

The chain is built from TRBV4-1 and TRBJ2-7; D gene uncertain. V was shortened by 0 bases and J by 3 bases, with 6 bases between the two germline ends. Germline V gene data show CDR1 as MGHRA and CDR2 as YSYEKL. The CDR3 loop spans 13 amino acids. CDR3 sequence (DNA): TGCGCCAGCAGCCAAGATGACGACTACGAGCAGTACTTC. This sequence encodes CASSQDDDYEQYF.

The table lists this clone with a count of one. The J gene is TRBJ1-5, the V gene TRBV10-3; 8 bases are a match to TRBD1. This CDR3 is 14 amino acids long. CDR1 is ENHRY and CDR2 is SYGVKD in the germline V gene. V was clipped by 8 bases and J by 3 bases; unmatched bases: 6. The CDR3 nucleotides read TGTGCCATCGGAGGACAGGGTTACAATCAGCCCCAGCATTTT. It yields the protein CAIGGQGYNQPQHF.

This chain connects TRBV10-3 to TRBJ1-6; 7 bases line up with TRBD1. CDR1 and CDR2 (germline): ENHRY, SYGVKD. The CDR3 sequence is 14 residues long. With V trimmed by 6 bases and J by 5 bases, 4 bases remained unmatched. The CDR3 region has the DNA TGTGCCATCAGGGGACAGATTAATAATTCACCCCTCCACTTT. Residues: CAIRGQINNSPLHF.

V usage is TRBV25-1 and J usage is TRBJ1-5; D is ambiguous. Trimming took 6 bases from V and 1 from J, leaving 13 bases between them. The CDR3 consists of 15 residues. The germline V gene has CDR1 MGHDK and CDR2 SYGVNS. Here the CDR3 DNA reads TGTGCCAGCAGCCCAGGAGCCGCAAGCAATCAGCCCCAGCATTTT. Protein: CASSPGAASNQPQHF.

The chain has TRBV27 and TRBJ2-1; 10 nucleotides agree with TRBD1. Germline V lookup: CDR1 MNHEY, CDR2 SMNVEV (reference sequence). The CDR3 sequence is 14 residues long. The junction had 6 bases not matched to a gene; V was cut back by 6 bases and J by 7 bases. The CDR3: CASSRDRGENEQFF. The CDR3 nucleotides read TGTGCCAGCAGCCGGGACAGGGGTGAAAATGAGCAGTTCTTC.